The 4 T cell receptor beta chains reported below all come from one sample, sequenced in a study of blood T cells in healthy people across ages. Together with a sample-barcoded 5' primer, a J-beta primer mix was included in a second PCR lasting roughly 6 to 12 cycles. Each CDR3 protein gets one entry after TCRdb re-called the 5' RACE reads with MiXCR. The sample records hundreds of thousands of distinct CDR3 sequences, about 42% being singletons. Sequenced: blood. Receptors were obtained from an older woman in good health.

The chain has TRBV29-1 and TRBJ2-3; possible D gene TRBD1, 5 bases. The CDR3 has 16 residues. Trimming pared 7 bases from V and 0 bases from J, leaving 20 bases between. Germline-derived CDR1 and CDR2 are SQVTM and ANQGSEA. CDR3 DNA: TGCAGCGGCGAAATCTGGGCCACAGGCAGCACAGATACGCAGTATTTT. Its protein product is CSGEIWATGSTDTQYF.

This rearrangement joins TRBV20-1 to TRBJ1-2; D remains ambiguous. The CDR3 has 12 amino acids. V lost 2 bases and J 4 bases, leaving 8 bases between the germline ends. CDR1 and CDR2 (germline): DFQATT, SNEGSKA (reference sequence). In DNA, the CDR3 is TGCAGTGCTAGACCCCATATCTATGGCTACACCTTC. Residues: CSARPHIYGYTF.

A single count supports this clonotype. The chain carries TRBV4-1 and TRBJ2-1; the D gene could be TRBD1 or TRBD2 (7 bases each). CDR1 and CDR2 from the germline V gene are MGHRA and YSYEKL. This CDR3 is 15 amino acids long. V was cut by 4 bases and J by 8 bases, with 18 bases left in between. CDR3 sequence: CASSPGDREGDEQFF. The CDR3 region has the DNA TGCGCCAGCAGCCCCGGAGACAGGGAGGGAGATGAGCAGTTCTTC.

The CDR3 nucleotides read TGTGCCAGCAGCCTGCAAGCTTCGGAGAACTATGGCTACACCTTC. Translating it yields CASSLQASENYGYTF. The chain joins TRBV7-3 to TRBJ1-2; D unclear. Per the germline V gene, CDR1 is SGHTA and CDR2 is FQGTGA. This CDR3 is built from 15 residues. Trimming took 5 bases from V and 2 from J, leaving 15 bases between them.